This TCR beta chain was profiled in a study of untreated major depressive disorder. Regarding the study as a whole: Depressed patients' CD4+ T cells carried increased TRBV05-01 (Vbeta 5.1) usage versus control CD4+ T cells.

About this clone itself: Antigen specificity is unknown.

This CDR3 spans 14 amino acids. V shed 6 bases and J 5 bases; nucleotides not matched to a gene: 10. Germline values: CDR1 MNHNS, CDR2 SASEGT. The assay was immunoSEQ multiplex PCR, and TCRdb's table has in-frame clones only and misses some. The repertoire consists of about 15,000 clones, with under 95% occurring once and the leading ten covering over 1.5%. The sequencing sample was made of CD4+ T cells from PBMCs. The receptor was derived from a woman younger than 45 with major depressive disorder. The V gene is TRBV6-1, the J gene TRBJ2-7; 7 nucleotides match TRBD2. This CDR3 reads CASRKAGRKNEQYF. Here the CDR3 DNA reads TGTGCCAGCAGAAAAGCGGGAAGGAAGAACGAGCAGTACTTC.